The subject of this entry is one T cell receptor beta chain. TCRdb keeps only in-frame clones here, not all; method: immunoSEQ multiplex PCR. The sample has some 83,000 clones, about 92% seen once. This record belongs to a study of technical replicates of blood from four donors. This TCR was sampled from a human donor in good health. The sequencing input was T cells isolated from PBMCs.

The CDR3 is CASSQRTGVSIYF. DNA for the CDR3: TGCGCCAGCAGCCAACGGACAGGGGTTTCCATATATTTT. The chain has TRBV4-1 and TRBJ1-3, with 9 bases fitting TRBD1. The trim removed 2 bases at V and 11 bases at J, leaving 4 bases unmatched. The CDR3 length is 13 residues. Germline assignment: CDR1 MGHRA and CDR2 YSYEKL.